A single sample is the source of the 10 T cell receptor beta chains below, sequenced in a study of blood T cell repertoires in COVID-19. The data were produced by immunoSEQ multiplex PCR, yet TCRdb's version contains in-frame clones alone and is incomplete. The data contain about 36,000 clones, around 81% of them singletons. The sequencing sample was made of peripheral blood. The source of these receptors is a man between 50 and 59 years old with active COVID-19.

The rearrangement joins TRBV7-6 to TRBJ1-5; D uncertain. This CDR3 has 14 amino acids. Trimming removed 1 base at V and 4 bases at J, with 8 bases between. The V gene's germline CDR1 is SGHVS and CDR2 FNYEAQ. As DNA, the CDR3 is TGTGCCAGCAGCTTAGGGCAGAATAATCAGCCCCAGCATTTT. Amino acid sequence: CASSLGQNNQPQHF.

This clone appeared a single time. The genes are TRBV4-2 and TRBJ2-5; TRBD2 aligns across 12 bases. The J segment lost 14 bases and the V segment lost 1 base, leaving 8 bases of the junction unmatched. This CDR3 spans 14 amino acids. The germline V gene encodes CDR1 LGHNA and CDR2 YNFKEQ. CDR3 in DNA: TGTGCCAGCAGCCAAGCTCTAGCGGGGGGGGACCTTTACTTC. Protein product: CASSQALAGGDLYF.

The V call is TRBV5-1, the J call TRBJ1-3; D may be TRBD1 (5 bases). The V end lost 0 bases, the J end lost 8 bases, and 21 bases lay between the germline ends. The V gene's germline CDR1 is SGHRS and CDR2 YFSETQ. This CDR3 has 17 residues. The CDR3: CASSLELVDIPGDTIYF. CDR3 in DNA: TGCGCCAGCAGCTTGGAATTGGTGGACATCCCTGGGGACACCATATATTTT.

The V call is TRBV5-8, the J call TRBJ1-5; TRBD1 might be the D (6 bases). Germline V gene lookup returns CDR1 SGHTS and CDR2 YDEGEE. Trimming removed 6 bases from V and 6 bases from J, with 19 bases in between. This CDR3 is 15 amino acids long. The CDR3 sequence is CASNFGGGGGQPQHF. The CDR3 DNA follows: TGTGCCAGCAACTTCGGAGGGGGGGGCGGTCAGCCCCAGCATTTT.

V is TRBV18 and J is TRBJ2-7, with 8 bases that match TRBD1. This CDR3 comprises 13 residues. Germline V gives CDR1 KGHSH, CDR2 LQKENI. V shed 4 bases and J 3 bases; nucleotides not matched to a gene: 2. CDR3 bases: TGTGCCAGCTCACAAACAGGGGGCTACGAGCAGTACTTC. Its translation is CASSQTGGYEQYF.

In nucleotides, the CDR3 is TGCGCCAGCAGCCCTGGACTAGTGAGGGAGACCCAGTACTTC. Residues: CASSPGLVRETQYF. This sequence joins TRBV4-1 and TRBJ2-5, with 7 bases identical to TRBD2. There are 14 residues in the CDR3. Trimming cost V 4 bases and J 5 bases; bases outside gene matches: 7. Germline V gene data show CDR1 as MGHRA and CDR2 as YSYEKL.

This clone was detected only once. The chain joins TRBV7-9 to TRBJ2-1; a possible D gene is TRBD2 (5 bases). The V end lost 5 bases, the J end lost 8 bases, and 10 bases lay between the germline ends. Germline lookup yields CDR1 SEHNR and CDR2 FQNEAQ (reference sequence). The CDR3 runs to 12 residues. The CDR3 DNA reads TGTGCCAGCAGCGGAGAGGGCGATGAGCAGTTCTTC. Translation gives CASSGEGDEQFF.

The chain employs TRBV24-1 and TRBJ2-7, with D tentatively TRBD2 (7 bases). Trimming removed 6 bases from V and 6 bases from J, with 17 bases in between. Germline lookup yields CDR1 KGHDR and CDR2 SFDVKD. The CDR3 totals 14 residues. This CDR3 is CATSRKRGGLEQYF. The CDR3 nucleotides read TGTGCCACCAGTAGGAAGAGGGGGGGCCTCGAGCAGTACTTC.

The chain recombines TRBV5-1 with TRBJ1-2; 7 bases fit TRBD1. Germline V CDR1 and CDR2: SGHRS, YFSETQ. CDR3 size: 13 residues. V dropped 2 bases and J dropped 4; count of bases not matched to a gene: 2. CDR3 protein: CASSFGTAYGYTF. DNA for the CDR3: TGCGCCAGCAGCTTTGGGACAGCCTATGGCTACACCTTC.

This clone was found once. The chain combines TRBV6-6 with TRBJ1-2; the D gene is possibly TRBD1 (6 bases). There are 15 residues in the CDR3. Trimming stripped 5 bases from V and 4 bases from J, with 17 bases between. Per germline, CDR1 MNHNY and CDR2 SVGAGI (reference sequence). The CDR3 loop is CASSPRGGSLYGYTF. CDR3 in DNA: TGTGCCAGCAGTCCCCGGGGGGGCTCCCTCTATGGCTACACCTTC.